The rows below give T cell receptor beta chains drawn from one sample of a study of T cell changes during pregnancy in multiple sclerosis. Sequenced by immunoSEQ multiplex PCR; TCRdb stores in-frame clones only, minus some. The data contain around 45,000 clones, around 91% of them seen just once; the ten biggest clones take up around 7.9%. The source was CD8+ T cells from peripheral blood mononuclear cells, collected in the second trimester of pregnancy. The receptor source for this set is a female donor with multiple sclerosis, enrolled in a pregnancy study. CDR3s include the opening cysteine and the closing phenylalanine or tryptophan. The listing skips clone size in some rows; elsewhere it reads once, few, many or a size class.

TRBJ2-2 | many | TRBV7-9 | CASSATTGDAGELFF
TRBJ1-1 | - | TRBV13 | CASSLGETEAFF
TRBJ2-7 | - | TRBV28 | CASSTGGPYEQYF
TRBJ2-7 | - | TRBV6-5 | CASSYSFDTAYEQYF
TRBJ1-4 | - | TRBV30 | CAWSGTKPRESYEKLFF
TRBJ2-1 | - | TRBV4-1 | CASSQLGELEQGSRYNEQFF
TRBJ2-7 | - | TRBV9 | CASSPLYGGLGEQYF
TRBJ2-3 | - | TRBV30 | CAWSLLGGSTDTQYF
TRBJ2-7 | - | TRBV10-1 | CASSQTGGRYEQYF
TRBJ2-1 | - | TRBV6-5 | CASSYEGDGNYNEQFF
TRBJ2-1 | - | TRBV5-1 | CASSFRDRVYNEQFF
TRBJ2-5 | - | TRBV29-1 | CSVDGGEETQYF
TRBJ1-4 | - | TRBV7-9 | CASSSTSAATNEKLFF
TRBJ2-7 | - | TRBV4-1 | CASSQEGGLSWEQYF
TRBJ2-7 | - | TRBV2 | CASLGQGVYEQYF
TRBJ1-4 | - | TRBV4-1 | CASLPGAGEKLFF
TRBJ2-7 | - | TRBV7-6 | CASSLAQTGPYEQYF
TRBJ1-2 | - | TRBV12-5 | CALQLAGDGYTF
TRBJ2-2 | few | TRBV23-1 | CASSQSLRGSNTGELFF
TRBJ1-1 | - | TRBV6-5 | CASSYRGGQAEAFF
TRBJ1-1 | - | TRBV19 | CASSIDSNTEAFF
TRBJ1-6 | - | TRBV2 | CASSEPGQGDSPLHF
TRBJ1-6 | - | TRBV10-3 | CATDTGSNSPLHF
TRBJ2-7 | - | TRBV6-5 | CASSYVRESSYEQYF
TRBJ1-2 | - | TRBV19 | CASSLTTVVYGYTF
TRBJ2-3 | - | TRBV7-9 | CASSLSSGESTDTQYF
TRBJ1-1 | once | TRBV19 | CASSISAGGTEAFF
TRBJ1-6 | - | TRBV27 | CASSLLRVGYSPLHF
TRBJ1-6 | - | TRBV27 | CASTQTPGSPLHF
TRBJ2-3 | - | TRBV9 | CASSVAGVRGDTQYF
TRBJ2-7 | - | TRBV6-1 | CANGDGSSYEQYF
TRBJ2-3 | - | TRBV15 | CATSTGVASRDTQYF
TRBJ2-1 | - | TRBV18 | CASSPRVSGTGEQFF
TRBJ2-3 | - | TRBV6-1 | CASSEGRSRDTSTDTQYF
TRBJ1-3 | - | TRBV15 | CATSRQGILTTGNTIYF
TRBJ2-2 | - | TRBV21-1 | CASSSRDRRDTGELFF
TRBJ1-5 | - | TRBV5-6 | CASSPGGNQPQHF
TRBJ2-3 | - | TRBV15 | CATSSLSSGVTDTQYF
TRBJ2-3 | - | TRBV9 | CASSVELALDPQYF
TRBJ1-1 | - | TRBV6-1 | CASSESGGNTEAFF
TRBJ1-2 | - | TRBV30 | CAWSRQGDGYTF
TRBJ2-6 | - | TRBV9 | CASTGANVLTF
TRBJ2-7 | once | TRBV4-1 | CASSQVGAPDEQYF
TRBJ2-7 | - | TRBV19 | CASSTSGGPYEQYF
TRBJ2-6 | once | TRBV9 | CATALGAGGANVLTF
TRBJ2-2 | - | TRBV29-1 | CSVTGTGELFF
TRBJ1-5 | - | TRBV19 | CASSIDAERQPQHF
TRBJ2-5 | - | TRBV30 | CAWRRSGLLETQYF
TRBJ2-2 | - | TRBV9 | CASSSHSLNTGELFF
TRBJ1-2 | - | TRBV6-1 | CASRTWQAADYGYTF
TRBJ2-1 | - | TRBV14 | CASSQGTVSYNEQFF
TRBJ2-7 | - | TRBV9 | CASSAATGTPSYEQYF
TRBJ1-1 | - | TRBV6-5 | CASSQHPNTEAFF
TRBJ1-6 | - | TRBV9 | CASSTQGSSYNSPLHF
TRBJ2-2 | - | TRBV15 | CATSYSRAGELFF
TRBJ2-1 | - | TRBV12-5 | CASVEDSLYNEQFF
TRBJ2-6 | - | TRBV7-9 | CASSLGTGGFVLTF
TRBJ1-1 | once | TRBV7-3 | CASSPAGAPGTEAFF
TRBJ1-1 | - | TRBV27 | CASSFYFRGLDTEAFF
TRBJ2-7 | - | TRBV7-2 | CASSLAPGVYEQYF